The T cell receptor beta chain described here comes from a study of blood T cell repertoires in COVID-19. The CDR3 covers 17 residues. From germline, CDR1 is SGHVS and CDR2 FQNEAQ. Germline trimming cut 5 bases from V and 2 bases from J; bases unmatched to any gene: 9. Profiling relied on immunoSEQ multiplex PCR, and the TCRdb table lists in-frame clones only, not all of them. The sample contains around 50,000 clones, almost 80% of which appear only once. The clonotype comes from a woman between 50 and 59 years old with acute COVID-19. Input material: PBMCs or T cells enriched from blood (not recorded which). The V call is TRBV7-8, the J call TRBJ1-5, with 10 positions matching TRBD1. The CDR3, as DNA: TGTGCCAGCAGCCTTTCGGGGGACAGGGGCCGCAATCAGCCCCAGCATTTT. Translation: CASSLSGDRGRNQPQHF.